This T cell receptor beta chain was sequenced for a study of T cell changes during pregnancy in multiple sclerosis. Trimming cost V 8 bases and J 9 bases; bases outside gene matches: 11. From germline, CDR1 is MGHDK and CDR2 SYGVNS. This CDR3 has 14 residues. Sequencing used immunoSEQ multiplex PCR; TCRdb keeps in-frame clones, though not all of them. The data hold tens of thousands of clones, with roughly 90% observed a single time. The source is a female donor in good health, enrolled as a control in a pregnancy study. This chain links TRBV25-1 with TRBJ2-1; 9 nucleotides agree with TRBD1. The material was peripheral blood, obtained in the first trimester of pregnancy. CDR3 bases: TGTGCCAGCGGCACAGGGGGCAGAGGTATTGAGCAGTTCTTC. Translated: CASGTGGRGIEQFF. Supplemented by reference TRBV25-1 and TRBJ2-1, the full variable domain reads EADIYQTPRYLVIGTGKKITLECSQTMGHDKMYWYQQDPGMELHLIHYSYGVNSTEKGDLSSESTVSRIRTEHFPLTLESARPSHTSQYLCASGTGGRGIEQFFGPGTRLTVL.